Shown below are 3 T cell receptor beta chains from a single sample sequenced in a study of T cell changes during pregnancy in multiple sclerosis. Data came from immunoSEQ multiplex PCR; TCRdb stores just in-frame clones and leaves some out. The sample carries roughly 40,000 clones, around 94% recorded once. The starting material was peripheral blood, obtained in the third trimester of pregnancy. These receptors were taken from a female donor with multiple sclerosis, enrolled in a pregnancy study.

In nucleotides, the CDR3 is TGCAGCGTGGCGAGCGGGGGCCGCTACAATGAGCAGTTCTTC. Its protein is CSVASGGRYNEQFF. The chain has TRBV29-1 and TRBJ2-1, with 8 nucleotides matching TRBD2. In germline, CDR1 is SQVTM, CDR2 ANQGSEA. The CDR3 sequence is 14 residues long. The junction had 7 bases not matched to a gene; V was cut back by 6 bases and J by 3 bases.

The chain joins TRBV19 to TRBJ1-1; D unclear. Germline V gives CDR1 LNHDA, CDR2 SQIVND (reference sequence). The CDR3 has 15 residues. V dropped 2 bases and J dropped 1 base, with 11 bases sitting between them. Here the CDR3 DNA reads TGTGCCAGTAGTATATCAACACGGGGGAACACTGAAGCTTTCTTT. Its protein product is CASSISTRGNTEAFF.

The rearrangement joins TRBV7-3 to TRBJ1-2; D not resolved. The CDR3 is 13 amino acids. Germline CDR1 SGHTA, CDR2 FQGTGA. V was trimmed by 5 bases and J by 0 bases, leaving 7 bases between them. The CDR3 DNA reads TGTGCCAGCAGCCCCGGGACTAACTATGGCTACACCTTC. It codes for CASSPGTNYGYTF.